Listed below are T cell receptor beta chains from one sample, sequenced in a study of post-analysis software for immune sequencing data. TCRdb processed the PCR reads anew with MiXCR; each CDR3 protein has one entry. The sample holds fewer than 850,000 distinct CDR3 sequences; approximately 30% are singletons and the top ten take around 0.55%. The sequenced sample consisted of blood. Receptors were obtained from a girl aged 5 to 17 with multiple sclerosis. Each CDR3 is given with its conserved first and last residue. D genes are given only for firm matches. Rows may omit the clone size; those that give it use once, few, many or a size class.

v_gene: TRBV20-1; abundance: .; j_gene: TRBJ2-1; d_gene: .; CDR3nt: TGCAGTGCAGCCGGGGTTGGAGGGAATGAGCAGTTCTTC; CDR3aa: CSAAGVGGNEQFF
v_gene: TRBV5-1; abundance: few; j_gene: TRBJ1-2; d_gene: .; CDR3nt: TGCGCCAGCAGCTTGGCTTGGGACTATGGCTACACCTTC; CDR3aa: CASSLAWDYGYTF
v_gene: TRBV4-3; abundance: few; j_gene: TRBJ2-7; d_gene: .; CDR3nt: TGCGCCAGCAGCCAAGATCAGGGGGGAGGCTACGAGCAGTACTTC; CDR3aa: CASSQDQGGGYEQYF
v_gene: TRBV7-2; abundance: once; j_gene: TRBJ1-5; d_gene: .; CDR3nt: TGTGCCAGCAGCTTAGGGGCAGGAGTGAATCAGCCCCAGCATTTT; CDR3aa: CASSLGAGVNQPQHF
v_gene: TRBV6-5; abundance: many; j_gene: TRBJ2-5; d_gene: TRBD1; CDR3nt: TGTGCCAGCAGTCCCACGACAGGGGGCGAGACCCAGTACTTC; CDR3aa: CASSPTTGGETQYF
v_gene: TRBV5-1; abundance: few; j_gene: TRBJ1-1; d_gene: TRBD1; CDR3nt: TGCGCCAGCAGCCGGACAGGGGGTGCCGGCACTGAAGCTTTCTTT; CDR3aa: CASSRTGGAGTEAFF
v_gene: TRBV20-1; abundance: .; j_gene: TRBJ2-1; d_gene: .; CDR3nt: TGCAGTGCTGGAACCCTAGATGTCGGTGAGCAGTTCTTC; CDR3aa: CSAGTLDVGEQFF
v_gene: TRBV19; abundance: .; j_gene: TRBJ1-5; d_gene: TRBD1; CDR3nt: TGTGCCAGTAGTACAGACAGGGTAGGAGGCAATCAGCCCCAGCATTTT; CDR3aa: CASSTDRVGGNQPQHF
v_gene: TRBV27; abundance: few; j_gene: TRBJ2-6; d_gene: .; CDR3nt: TGTGCCAGCAGTTTATGGGGGAACGGTCCTGGGGCCAACGTCCTGACTTTC; CDR3aa: CASSLWGNGPGANVLTF
v_gene: TRBV7-2; abundance: .; j_gene: TRBJ1-5; d_gene: .; CDR3nt: TGTGCCAGCAGCTTAGTGGGCCCCAAATGGGGCAATCAGCCCCAGCATTTT; CDR3aa: CASSLVGPKWGNQPQHF
v_gene: TRBV6-1; abundance: few; j_gene: TRBJ2-1; d_gene: TRBD2; CDR3nt: TGTGCCAGCAGGGATACTAGCGGGAGTCTCTCCTACAATGAGCAGTTCTTC; CDR3aa: CASRDTSGSLSYNEQFF
v_gene: TRBV5-1; abundance: .; j_gene: TRBJ2-5; d_gene: .; CDR3nt: TGCGCCAGCAGCCCGCGGGACATGGTAACCCAAGAGACCCAGTACTTC; CDR3aa: CASSPRDMVTQETQYF
v_gene: TRBV20-1; abundance: few; j_gene: TRBJ1-2; d_gene: .; CDR3nt: TGCAGTGCTAGCGCGGACAACTATGGCTACACCTTC; CDR3aa: CSASADNYGYTF
v_gene: TRBV5-1; abundance: .; j_gene: TRBJ2-3; d_gene: .; CDR3nt: TGCGCCAGCAGCCGCAACCGAGACCACCAAGCAGTAGATACGCAGTATTTT; CDR3aa: CASSRNRDHQAVDTQYF
v_gene: TRBV28; abundance: .; j_gene: TRBJ2-3; d_gene: TRBD2; CDR3nt: TGTGCCACCCATGGCGGGAGGACGGATACGCAGTATTTT; CDR3aa: CATHGGRTDTQYF
v_gene: TRBV25-1; abundance: few; j_gene: TRBJ2-1; d_gene: .; CDR3nt: TGTGCCAGCAGTGCCCCAGACGGGTCTAGGGGGGAAGAGCAGTTCTTC; CDR3aa: CASSAPDGSRGEEQFF
v_gene: TRBV20-1; abundance: .; j_gene: TRBJ2-1; d_gene: TRBD2; CDR3nt: TGCAGTGCGGCCACGGGACTAGCTAAGTATGAGCAGTTCTTC; CDR3aa: CSAATGLAKYEQFF
v_gene: TRBV6-2/TRBV6-3; abundance: few; j_gene: TRBJ1-1; d_gene: .; CDR3nt: TGTGCCAGCAGTTACGGGGCCACTGAAGCTTTCTTT; CDR3aa: CASSYGATEAFF
v_gene: TRBV20-1; abundance: few; j_gene: TRBJ2-3; d_gene: .; CDR3nt: TGCAGTGCTAGAGATCCGGTCAGTTCTAGCACAGATACGCAGTATTTT; CDR3aa: CSARDPVSSSTDTQYF
v_gene: TRBV7-2; abundance: .; j_gene: TRBJ2-1; d_gene: TRBD2; CDR3nt: TGTGCCACCCGAGGCGGAGTAGCGGGGGATGAGCAGTTCTTC; CDR3aa: CATRGGVAGDEQFF
v_gene: TRBV27; abundance: .; j_gene: TRBJ1-4; d_gene: TRBD1; CDR3nt: TGTGCCAGCAGTAGTAGACGCAGGGGGGAAAAACTGTTTTTT; CDR3aa: CASSSRRRGEKLFF
v_gene: TRBV10-2; abundance: .; j_gene: TRBJ2-1; d_gene: .; CDR3nt: TGCGCCAGCAGGAGGGCAGGAGGTTACAATGAGCAGTTCTTC; CDR3aa: CASRRAGGYNEQFF
v_gene: TRBV20-1; abundance: few; j_gene: TRBJ2-1; d_gene: TRBD1; CDR3nt: TGCAGTGCTAGAGATTTGACGGGACAGGGGATAAGTGAGCAGTTCTTC; CDR3aa: CSARDLTGQGISEQFF
v_gene: TRBV5-1; abundance: few; j_gene: TRBJ2-3; d_gene: .; CDR3nt: TGCGCCAGCAGCTTGATTCAAGGCACAGATACGCAGTATTTT; CDR3aa: CASSLIQGTDTQYF
v_gene: TRBV7-2; abundance: .; j_gene: TRBJ2-1; d_gene: .; CDR3nt: TGTGCCAGCCGAAGAGAGATCTCAGGGTCCAATGAGCAGTTCTTC; CDR3aa: CASRREISGSNEQFF
v_gene: TRBV12-3/TRBV12-4; abundance: .; j_gene: TRBJ1-2; d_gene: .; CDR3nt: TGTGCCAGCAGTTCAACAGATAACTATGGCTACACCTTC; CDR3aa: CASSSTDNYGYTF
v_gene: TRBV4-3; abundance: many; j_gene: TRBJ2-4; d_gene: .; CDR3nt: TGCGCCAGCAGCCAAGAGTCCGCTCCTCGAAACATTCAGTACTTC; CDR3aa: CASSQESAPRNIQYF
v_gene: TRBV12-3/TRBV12-4; abundance: .; j_gene: TRBJ2-7; d_gene: .; CDR3nt: TGTGCCAGCACAGGGGAGGGCTACGAGCAGTACTTC; CDR3aa: CASTGEGYEQYF
v_gene: TRBV10-1; abundance: many; j_gene: TRBJ2-5; d_gene: .; CDR3nt: TGCGCCAGCAGTGGGGAACAGGGCGGGGAGACCCAGTACTTC; CDR3aa: CASSGEQGGETQYF
v_gene: TRBV5-1; abundance: .; j_gene: TRBJ2-3; d_gene: .; CDR3nt: TGCGCCAGCAGCTTGGTGGGTAGGGGAGGAGATACGCAGTATTTT; CDR3aa: CASSLVGRGGDTQYF
v_gene: TRBV3-1; abundance: few; j_gene: TRBJ1-2; d_gene: .; CDR3nt: TGTGCCAGCAGCCAAGGGCCAGGGCACAACTATGGCTACACCTTC; CDR3aa: CASSQGPGHNYGYTF
v_gene: TRBV5-5; abundance: .; j_gene: TRBJ1-2; d_gene: .; CDR3nt: TGTGCCAGCAGCTCTGCGGGGAACTATGGCTACACCTTC; CDR3aa: CASSSAGNYGYTF
v_gene: TRBV7-9; abundance: few; j_gene: TRBJ2-3; d_gene: .; CDR3nt: TGTGCCAGCGGCCCGGCTCGGATCACAGATACGCAGTATTTT; CDR3aa: CASGPARITDTQYF
v_gene: TRBV4-2; abundance: few; j_gene: TRBJ2-5; d_gene: .; CDR3nt: TGTGCCAGCAGCCAAGGGAGTTTGGGACTCACGCAAGAGACCCAGTACTTC; CDR3aa: CASSQGSLGLTQETQYF
v_gene: TRBV12-3/TRBV12-4; abundance: .; j_gene: TRBJ2-5; d_gene: TRBD1; CDR3nt: TGTGCCAGCAGTTTAGGGACGGGACAGGGGGAGACCCAGTACTTC; CDR3aa: CASSLGTGQGETQYF
v_gene: TRBV5-4; abundance: .; j_gene: TRBJ2-7; d_gene: TRBD2; CDR3nt: TGTGCCAGCAGCGAGGGGACTAGAGGGGGATCCTACGAGCAGTACTTC; CDR3aa: CASSEGTRGGSYEQYF
v_gene: TRBV28; abundance: .; j_gene: TRBJ1-2; d_gene: TRBD1; CDR3nt: TGTGCCAGCAGTTTAGGGGACAGGGGACCCTATGGCTACACCTTC; CDR3aa: CASSLGDRGPYGYTF
v_gene: TRBV9; abundance: few; j_gene: TRBJ2-7; d_gene: .; CDR3nt: TGTGCCAGCAGCGTAGGGGCGGTATCAGAAGAGCAGTACTTC; CDR3aa: CASSVGAVSEEQYF
v_gene: TRBV20-1; abundance: .; j_gene: TRBJ2-7; d_gene: TRBD2; CDR3nt: TGCAGTGCTGAGGGACCGGGGGGATTTTCCTACGAGCAGTACTTC; CDR3aa: CSAEGPGGFSYEQYF
v_gene: TRBV11-2; abundance: .; j_gene: TRBJ1-5; d_gene: .; CDR3nt: TGTGCCAGCAGCTTAGTCGCTAGTCAGCCCCAGCATTTT; CDR3aa: CASSLVASQPQHF
v_gene: TRBV9; abundance: .; j_gene: TRBJ1-2; d_gene: .; CDR3nt: TGTGCCAGCAGCCCAAAACGTGATCACTATGGCTACACCTTC; CDR3aa: CASSPKRDHYGYTF
v_gene: TRBV4-2; abundance: .; j_gene: TRBJ2-3; d_gene: TRBD2; CDR3nt: TGTGCCAGCCCTCTTGGGTTCGCGAGACTAGCGGGAGGTATAGGAGGCACAGATACGCAGTATTTT; CDR3aa: CASPLGFARLAGGIGGTDTQYF